Listed here are 3 T cell receptor beta chains from one sample, sequenced in a study of blood T cell repertoires in COVID-19. TCRdb keeps only in-frame clones here, not all; method: immunoSEQ multiplex PCR. The sample has about 180,000 clones; 86% are singletons. Sequencing was done on a sample of peripheral blood. These receptor sequences come from a man in his 70s with active or convalescent COVID-19.

J is TRBJ1-4 and V is TRBV5-1, with D possibly being TRBD1 (5 bases). Germline V gives CDR1 SGHRS, CDR2 YFSETQ. The CDR3 consists of 20 residues. V lost 4 bases and J lost 7, with 32 bases in between. The CDR3 bases are TGCGCCAGCAGCCGGGGAATTGGGGGGTATGCAATTACCGGGGCTGAAAAACTGTTTTTT. It encodes CASSRGIGGYAITGAEKLFF.

CDR3 in amino acids: CSAQDVDTEAFF. Written as DNA, the CDR3 is TGCAGCGCCCAGGATGTGGACACTGAAGCTTTCTTT. The V call is TRBV29-1, the J call TRBJ1-1; D gene uncertain. V lost 7 bases and J 3 bases, leaving 12 bases between the germline ends. This CDR3 region has 12 residues. Germline V CDR1 and CDR2: SQVTM, ANQGSEA.

With regard to this clone: Within the sample, other DNA sequences also encode this same CDR3. The CDR3 bases are TGTGCCAGCAGCCCGGGACAGGGGGCCTACGAGCAGTACTTC. Protein product: CASSPGQGAYEQYF. The chain carries TRBV11-2 and TRBJ2-7; 11 positions match TRBD1. Germline V lookup: CDR1 SGHAT, CDR2 FQNNGV. The ends lost 5 bases at V and 2 bases at J; junction bases unmatched: 2. The CDR3 runs to 14 residues.